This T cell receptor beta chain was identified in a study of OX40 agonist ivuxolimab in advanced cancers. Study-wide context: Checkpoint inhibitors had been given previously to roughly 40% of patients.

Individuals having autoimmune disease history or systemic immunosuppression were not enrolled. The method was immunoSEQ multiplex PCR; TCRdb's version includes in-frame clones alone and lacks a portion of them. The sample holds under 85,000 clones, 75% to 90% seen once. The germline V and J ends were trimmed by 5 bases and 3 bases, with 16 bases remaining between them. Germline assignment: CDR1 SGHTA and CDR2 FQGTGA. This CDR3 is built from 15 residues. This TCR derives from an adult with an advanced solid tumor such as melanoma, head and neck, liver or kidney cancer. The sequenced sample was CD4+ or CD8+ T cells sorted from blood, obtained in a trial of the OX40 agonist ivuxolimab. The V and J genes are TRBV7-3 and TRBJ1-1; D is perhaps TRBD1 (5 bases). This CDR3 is CASSPRGGTDTEAFF. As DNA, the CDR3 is TGTGCCAGCAGCCCCCGTGGGGGGACGGACACTGAAGCTTTCTTT.